These T cell receptor beta chains were read from a single sample in a study of blood T cell repertoires in COVID-19. Profiling relied on immunoSEQ multiplex PCR, and the TCRdb table lists in-frame clones only, not all of them. The repertoire consists of 200,000 to 300,000 clones, with approximately 89% occurring once and the leading ten covering around 1.5%. The sequencing input was peripheral blood. Receptor source: a woman in her sixties who had recovered from COVID-19. CDR3s include the opening cysteine and the closing phenylalanine or tryptophan. A D gene is named only where the DNA matches it firmly. Not all rows give a size; the values are once, few, many and, for expanded clones, a class.

abundance | j_gene | len | d_gene | v_gene | CDR3nt | CDR3aa
. | TRBJ2-7 | 15 | . | TRBV19 | TGTGCCAGTAGCCGCGGGACTCGCCCTCCCTACGAGCAGTACTTC | CASSRGTRPPYEQYF
once | TRBJ2-2 | 16 | TRBD2 | TRBV18 | TGTGCCAGCTCACCGCGGTTAGCGGGGACTACCGGGGAGCTGTTTTTT | CASSPRLAGTTGELFF
few | TRBJ1-1 | 14 | TRBD1 | TRBV28 | TGTGCCAGCAGTTCCCCACAGGGGTACACTGAAGCTTTCTTT | CASSSPQGYTEAFF
. | TRBJ2-7 | 13 | . | TRBV7-8 | TGTGCCAGCAGCTTAGGGAGGTGGTACGAGCAGTACTTC | CASSLGRWYEQYF
. | TRBJ1-6 | 14 | . | TRBV9 | TGTGCCAGCAGCGGAGACGGCAGGAATTCACCCCTCCACTTT | CASSGDGRNSPLHF
. | TRBJ2-3 | 14 | . | TRBV6-6 | TGTGCCAGCAACGCGGGGGCCCTCACAGATACGCAGTATTTT | CASNAGALTDTQYF
. | TRBJ1-5 | 16 | TRBD1 | TRBV10-3 | TGTGCCATCAGTGAGTCGGCAGGGGGCGAAGGCCAGCCCCAGCATTTT | CAISESAGGEGQPQHF
. | TRBJ2-2 | 15 | TRBD1 | TRBV9 | TGTGCCAGCAGCTCCGGACAGGGGGGAGCCGGGGAGCTGTTTTTT | CASSSGQGGAGELFF
. | TRBJ2-7 | 15 | . | TRBV7-8 | TGTGCCAGCAGCCTCCGGGACTCAGGCTCCTACGAGCAGTACTTC | CASSLRDSGSYEQYF
. | TRBJ2-7 | 16 | TRBD2 | TRBV9 | TGTGCCAGCAGCGTAAACCCCGCTAGCGGGGACTACGAGCAGTACTTC | CASSVNPASGDYEQYF
once | TRBJ2-5 | 14 | . | TRBV4-1 | TGCGCCAGCAGCCAAGCCGAGTTAAAAGAGACCCAGTACTTC | CASSQAELKETQYF
. | TRBJ1-4 | 12 | . | TRBV28 | TGTGCCAGCAGAATGCTCGGGGAAAAACTGTTTTTT | CASRMLGEKLFF
. | TRBJ2-5 | 14 | . | TRBV1 | TGCACCAGCAGCCGGGGCGGGGGACAAGAGACCCAGTACTTC | CTSSRGGGQETQYF
. | TRBJ2-7 | 14 | . | TRBV11-2 | TGTGCCAGCAGCCCCGTGACGGAGTCCTACGAGCAGTACTTC | CASSPVTESYEQYF
. | TRBJ2-5 | 16 | . | TRBV5-1 | TGCGCCAGCAGCTTGGGTCTAGCTCTTGACCAAGAGACCCAGTACTTC | CASSLGLALDQETQYF
. | TRBJ2-7 | 15 | TRBD2 | TRBV27 | TGTGCCAGCAGTAAGGTACTAGCGTTCGCCTACGAGCAGTACTTC | CASSKVLAFAYEQYF
. | TRBJ2-5 | 15 | TRBD1 | TRBV10-3 | TGTGCCATCAGTGAGAGGGACAGGGGACAAGAGACCCAGTACTTC | CAISERDRGQETQYF
once | TRBJ2-5 | 14 | . | TRBV10-1 | TGCGCCAGCAGTGAGAAAGCGGTGAAAGAGACCCAGTACTTC | CASSEKAVKETQYF
once | TRBJ1-2 | 14 | TRBD1 | TRBV29-1 | TGCAGCCTCGGGGACAGGGGCGCTAACTATGGCTACACCTTC | CSLGDRGANYGYTF
. | TRBJ2-4 | 16 | . | TRBV4-3 | TGCGCCAGCAGCCAAGGGTACGACAGTCCCAAAAACATTCAGTACTTC | CASSQGYDSPKNIQYF
. | TRBJ2-2 | 16 | . | TRBV18 | TGTGCCAGCTCACCACAGCGTCCGTCGAACACCGGGGAGCTGTTTTTT | CASSPQRPSNTGELFF
few | TRBJ2-2 | 18 | . | TRBV5-6 | TGTGCCAGCAGCGTGAGCGTCAGGGGGGTGCGGGGCGCCGGGGAGCTGTTTTTT | CASSVSVRGVRGAGELFF
. | TRBJ1-2 | 15 | TRBD1 | TRBV7-9 | TGTGCCAGCAGCTCACCGGGACAGGGCCTCTATGGCTACACCTTC | CASSSPGQGLYGYTF
. | TRBJ1-1 | 13 | TRBD1 | TRBV20-1 | TGCAGTGCTAGTATCCCCGACAGGGTAACTGCTTTCTTT | CSASIPDRVTAFF
. | TRBJ1-1 | 15 | TRBD1 | TRBV11-2 | TGTGCCAGCCATACTACCGGGACAGAAAACACTGAAGCTTTCTTT | CASHTTGTENTEAFF
. | TRBJ1-2 | 14 | TRBD1 | TRBV5-6 | TGTGCCAGCAGCTACAGACAGGGCACCTATGGCTACACCTTC | CASSYRQGTYGYTF
. | TRBJ2-3 | 14 | . | TRBV13 | TGTGCCAGCAGCTTGGTCGGGTTCACAGATACGCAGTATTTT | CASSLVGFTDTQYF
few | TRBJ1-1 | 15 | . | TRBV6-5 | TGTGCCAGCAGTAGCCTAGGTCGTGGGGGGACTGAAGCTTTCTTT | CASSSLGRGGTEAFF
. | TRBJ2-3 | 15 | . | TRBV27 | TGTGCCAGCAGTCCAAGGGACTCCCGCACAGATACGCAGTATTTT | CASSPRDSRTDTQYF
. | TRBJ2-3 | 15 | . | TRBV11-1 | TGTGCCAGCAGCGGGCGCGGGGAACCCTCACGTACGCAGTATTTT | CASSGRGEPSRTQYF
. | TRBJ1-1 | 13 | . | TRBV5-1 | TGCGCCAGCAGCTTTTTTTCCACGGGGGAAGCTTTCTTT | CASSFFSTGEAFF
. | TRBJ1-1 | 13 | . | TRBV5-1 | TGCGCCAGCAGTCCGGTATTGAACACTGAAGCTTTCTTT | CASSPVLNTEAFF
. | TRBJ1-2 | 13 | . | TRBV27 | TGTGCCAGCAGTGGGGGGGCAGGACATGGCTACACCTTC | CASSGGAGHGYTF
. | TRBJ1-1 | 15 | TRBD1 | TRBV7-3 | TGTGCCAGCAGCTTAGGGACAGGGGGCTACACTGAAGCTTTCTTT | CASSLGTGGYTEAFF
. | TRBJ2-3 | 14 | . | TRBV3-1/TRBV3-2 | TGTGCCAGCAGCCAGCGAGACGGGGAAGATACGCAGTATTTT | CASSQRDGEDTQYF
. | TRBJ1-5 | 16 | TRBD1 | TRBV19 | TGTGCCAGTAGTGGTAACCGGGACAGGTTTAATCAGCCCCAGCATTTT | CASSGNRDRFNQPQHF
. | TRBJ2-7 | 15 | TRBD1 | TRBV27 | TGTGCCAGCAGTTTATTCCTAGACAGGGTCTACGAGCAGTACTTC | CASSLFLDRVYEQYF
. | TRBJ2-1 | 16 | . | TRBV7-3 | TGTGCCAGCAGCCCAATTGGGGGGGGCAAAGTCAATGAGCAGTTCTTC | CASSPIGGGKVNEQFF
. | TRBJ2-2 | 13 | . | TRBV2 | TGTGCCAGCAGTGGCCTAGCGCCCAGGGAGCTGTTTTTT | CASSGLAPRELFF
few | TRBJ1-3 | 15 | TRBD1 | TRBV6-5 | TGTGCCAGCAGGGCGGGACAGGGTTCTTTCTACACCATATATTTT | CASRAGQGSFYTIYF
. | TRBJ1-2 | 16 | . | TRBV4-2 | TGTGCCAGCAGCCAAGATCAGGGCAGGACTAACTATGGCTACACCTTC | CASSQDQGRTNYGYTF
once | TRBJ1-5 | 14 | . | TRBV10-2 | TGCGCCAGCAGTGAACAGGATAGCAATCAGCCCCAGCATTTT | CASSEQDSNQPQHF
. | TRBJ1-1 | 14 | TRBD1 | TRBV3-1/TRBV3-2 | TGTGCCAGCAGCCCCGGACAGGGGGCTGGGGAAGCTTTCTTT | CASSPGQGAGEAFF
. | TRBJ2-5 | 16 | . | TRBV19 | TGTGCCAGTAGTATAATTCGTGGGGGGTCTCAAGAGACCCAGTACTTC | CASSIIRGGSQETQYF
. | TRBJ2-7 | 16 | TRBD1 | TRBV5-6 | TGTGCCAGCAGCTTAAATTGGGGACAGGGGTTTGGCGAGCAGTACTTC | CASSLNWGQGFGEQYF
. | TRBJ2-2 | 17 | TRBD2 | TRBV19 | TGTGCCACCTGCCGGGGTAGCGGGGGGGCCCGGGACGGGGAGCTGTTTTTT | CATCRGSGGARDGELFF
. | TRBJ2-3 | 14 | TRBD1 | TRBV10-3 | TGTGCCATCAGGGGGACAGCCATCCCAGATACGCAGTATTTT | CAIRGTAIPDTQYF
. | TRBJ2-1 | 15 | . | TRBV19 | TGTGCCAGTAGTATCGTCCCGAGCTCCTACAATGAGCAGTTCTTC | CASSIVPSSYNEQFF
. | TRBJ2-7 | 14 | . | TRBV27 | TGTGCCAGCAGTCGCCTCCCCGACTCCGGAGGTTGGTACTTC | CASSRLPDSGGWYF
. | TRBJ1-4 | 14 | . | TRBV19 | TGTGCCAGTAGTTCACAGACCCCATCTGTGAAACTGTTTTTT | CASSSQTPSVKLFF
. | TRBJ2-7 | 13 | TRBD1 | TRBV7-2 | TGTGCCAGCAGCAACGGACAGGGCTACGAGCAGTACTTC | CASSNGQGYEQYF
. | TRBJ1-1 | 17 | . | TRBV19 | TGTGCCAGTAGAAAAGGGGGAACGGGGAAGATGAACACTGAAGCTTTCTTT | CASRKGGTGKMNTEAFF
once | TRBJ2-5 | 14 | TRBD1 | TRBV11-1 | TGTGCCAGCAGCTGGACAGGGGCGGGGGAGACCCAGTACTTC | CASSWTGAGETQYF
. | TRBJ2-2 | 14 | . | TRBV6-4 | TGTGCCAGCAGTGGGCAGTATATGACCGGGGAGCTGTTTTTT | CASSGQYMTGELFF
once | TRBJ1-1 | 10 | . | TRBV25-1 | TGTGCCTCCGGTAACACTGAAGCTTTCTTT | CASGNTEAFF
. | TRBJ2-3 | 19 | TRBD2 | TRBV7-8 | TGTGCCAGCAGCCTGACTAGCGGGGGGGTTCAAGCTGGGTGGAATACGCAGTATTTT | CASSLTSGGVQAGWNTQYF
. | TRBJ2-1 | 18 | TRBD2 | TRBV7-2 | TGTGCCAGCAGCCTCCGGGTAGCGGGGGAATCGGAATACAATGAGCAGTTCTTC | CASSLRVAGESEYNEQFF
. | TRBJ2-7 | 15 | TRBD1 | TRBV11-2 | TGTGCCAGCAGCTTAAGCGGACAGGCCTCCTACGAGCAGTACTTC | CASSLSGQASYEQYF
. | TRBJ2-2 | 14 | TRBD1 | TRBV2 | TGTGCCAGCAGGCGGACAGGGGCGGGCGGGGAGCTGTTTTTT | CASRRTGAGGELFF